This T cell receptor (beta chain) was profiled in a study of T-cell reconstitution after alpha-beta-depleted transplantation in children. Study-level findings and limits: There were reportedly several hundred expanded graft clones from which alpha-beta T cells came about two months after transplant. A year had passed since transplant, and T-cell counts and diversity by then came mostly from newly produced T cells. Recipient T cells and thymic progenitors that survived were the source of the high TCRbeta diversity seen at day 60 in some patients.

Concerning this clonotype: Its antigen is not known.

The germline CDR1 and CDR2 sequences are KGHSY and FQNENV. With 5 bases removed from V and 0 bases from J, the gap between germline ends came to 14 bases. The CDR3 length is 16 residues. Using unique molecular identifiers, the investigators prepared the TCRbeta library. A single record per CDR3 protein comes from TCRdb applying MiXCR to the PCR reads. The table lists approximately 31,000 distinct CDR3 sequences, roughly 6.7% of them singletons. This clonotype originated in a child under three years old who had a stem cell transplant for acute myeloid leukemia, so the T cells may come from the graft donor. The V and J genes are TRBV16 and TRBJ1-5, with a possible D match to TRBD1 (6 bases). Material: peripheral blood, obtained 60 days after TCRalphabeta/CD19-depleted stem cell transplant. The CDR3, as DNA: TGTGCCAGCAGCTCTCGAGGGGGGGGTAGCAATCAGCCCCAGCATTTT. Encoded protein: CASSSRGGGSNQPQHF.